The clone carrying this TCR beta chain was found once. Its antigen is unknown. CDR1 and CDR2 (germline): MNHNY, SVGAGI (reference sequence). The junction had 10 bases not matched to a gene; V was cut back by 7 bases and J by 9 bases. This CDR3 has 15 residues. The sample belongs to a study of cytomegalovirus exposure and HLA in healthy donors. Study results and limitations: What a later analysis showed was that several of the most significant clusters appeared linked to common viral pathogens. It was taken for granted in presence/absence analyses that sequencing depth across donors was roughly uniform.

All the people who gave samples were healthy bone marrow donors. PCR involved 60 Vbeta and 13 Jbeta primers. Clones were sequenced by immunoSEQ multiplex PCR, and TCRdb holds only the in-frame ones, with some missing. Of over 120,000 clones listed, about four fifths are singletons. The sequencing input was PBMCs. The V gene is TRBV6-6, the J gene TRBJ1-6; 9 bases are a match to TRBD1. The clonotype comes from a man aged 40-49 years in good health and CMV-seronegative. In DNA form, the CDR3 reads TGTGCCAGCACCGAATTCGGGACAGGGAGTTCACCCCTCCACTTT. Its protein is CASTEFGTGSSPLHF.